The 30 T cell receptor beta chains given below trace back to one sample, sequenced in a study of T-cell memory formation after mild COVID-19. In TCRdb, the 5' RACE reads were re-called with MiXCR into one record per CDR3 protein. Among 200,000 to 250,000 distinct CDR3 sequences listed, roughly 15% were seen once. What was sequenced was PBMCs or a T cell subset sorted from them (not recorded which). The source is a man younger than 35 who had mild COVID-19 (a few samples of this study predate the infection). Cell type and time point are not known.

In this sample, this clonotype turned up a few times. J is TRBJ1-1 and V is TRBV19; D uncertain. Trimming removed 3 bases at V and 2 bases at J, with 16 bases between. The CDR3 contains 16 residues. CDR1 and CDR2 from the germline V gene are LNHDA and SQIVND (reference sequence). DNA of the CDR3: TGTGCCAGTAGTATCGGGTGGGCAGGTAGAAACACTGAAGCTTTCTTT. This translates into CASSIGWAGRNTEAFF.

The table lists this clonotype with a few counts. Written as DNA, the CDR3 is TGTGCCAGCAGCTCCGGGACTGGATTCTATAATTCACCCCTCCACTTT. It yields the protein CASSSGTGFYNSPLHF. The rearrangement uses TRBV6-5 and TRBJ1-6, with a possible D match to TRBD1 (5 bases). Germline V CDR1 and CDR2: MNHEY, SVGAGI. The CDR3 runs to 16 residues. Between the trimmed V and J ends, which lost 6 bases and 3 bases, there was a span of 15 bases.

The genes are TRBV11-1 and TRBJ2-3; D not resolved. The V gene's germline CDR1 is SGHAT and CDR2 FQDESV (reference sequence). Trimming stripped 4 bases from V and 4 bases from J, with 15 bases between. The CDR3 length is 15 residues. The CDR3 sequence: CASSSRITAADTQYF. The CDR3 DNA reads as TGTGCCAGCAGCTCCAGGATTACGGCCGCAGATACGCAGTATTTT.

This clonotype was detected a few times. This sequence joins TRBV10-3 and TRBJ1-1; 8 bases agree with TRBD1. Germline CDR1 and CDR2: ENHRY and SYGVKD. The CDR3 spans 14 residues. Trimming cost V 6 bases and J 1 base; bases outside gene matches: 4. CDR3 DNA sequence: TGTGCCATCAGAACCGGGACAGGGAACACTGAAGCTTTCTTT. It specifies CAIRTGTGNTEAFF.

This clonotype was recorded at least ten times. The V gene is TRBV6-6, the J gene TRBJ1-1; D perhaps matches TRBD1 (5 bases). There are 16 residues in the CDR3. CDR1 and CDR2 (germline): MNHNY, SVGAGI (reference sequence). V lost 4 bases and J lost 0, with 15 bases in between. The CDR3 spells CASSSSGNNMNTEAFF. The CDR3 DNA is TGTGCCAGCAGTTCTTCAGGGAATAACATGAACACTGAAGCTTTCTTT.

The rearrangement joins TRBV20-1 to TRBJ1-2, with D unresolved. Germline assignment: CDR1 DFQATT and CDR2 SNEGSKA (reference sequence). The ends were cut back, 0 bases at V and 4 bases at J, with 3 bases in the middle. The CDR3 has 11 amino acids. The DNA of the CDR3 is TGCAGTGCTAGAGAGTTCTATGGCTACACCTTC. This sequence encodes CSAREFYGYTF.

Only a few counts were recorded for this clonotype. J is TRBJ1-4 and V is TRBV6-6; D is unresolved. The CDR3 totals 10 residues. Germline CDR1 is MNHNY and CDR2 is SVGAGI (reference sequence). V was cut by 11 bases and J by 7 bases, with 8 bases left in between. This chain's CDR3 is CAAMGEKLFF. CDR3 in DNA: TGTGCCGCTATGGGTGAAAAACTGTTTTTT.

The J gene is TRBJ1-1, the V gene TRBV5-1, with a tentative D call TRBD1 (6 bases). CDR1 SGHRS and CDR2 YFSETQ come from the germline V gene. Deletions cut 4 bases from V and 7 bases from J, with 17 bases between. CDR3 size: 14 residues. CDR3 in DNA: TGCGCCAGCAGCCCGGGGGCAGGGAACCGTGAAGCTTTCTTT. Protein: CASSPGAGNREAFF.

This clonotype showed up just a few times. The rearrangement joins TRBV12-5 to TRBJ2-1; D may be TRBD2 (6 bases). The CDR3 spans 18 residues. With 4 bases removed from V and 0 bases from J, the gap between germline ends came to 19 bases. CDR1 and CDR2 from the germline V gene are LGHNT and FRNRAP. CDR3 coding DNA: TGTGCTAGTGGTTGGCAGGCCTCTCGGGGGAACTCCTACAATGAGCAGTTCTTC. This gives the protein CASGWQASRGNSYNEQFF.

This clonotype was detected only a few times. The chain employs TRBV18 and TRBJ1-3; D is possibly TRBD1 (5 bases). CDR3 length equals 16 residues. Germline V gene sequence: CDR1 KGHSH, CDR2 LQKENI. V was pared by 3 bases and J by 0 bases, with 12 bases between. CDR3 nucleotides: TGTGCCAGCTCACCCTCCGGGACCGTCTCTGGAAACACCATATATTTT. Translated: CASSPSGTVSGNTIYF.

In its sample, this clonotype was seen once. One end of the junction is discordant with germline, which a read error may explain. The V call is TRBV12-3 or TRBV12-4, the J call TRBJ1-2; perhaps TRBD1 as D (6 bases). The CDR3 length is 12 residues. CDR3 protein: CASTGQNYGYTF. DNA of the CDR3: TGTGCAAGCACAGGACAGAACTATGGCTACACCTTC.

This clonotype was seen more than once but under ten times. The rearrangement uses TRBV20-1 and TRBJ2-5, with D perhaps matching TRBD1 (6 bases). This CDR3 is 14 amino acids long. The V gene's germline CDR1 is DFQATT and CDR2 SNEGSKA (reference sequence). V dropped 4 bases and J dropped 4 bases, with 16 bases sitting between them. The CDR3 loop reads CSATLDRGLETQYF. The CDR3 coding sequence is TGCAGTGCTACCCTGGACAGAGGGCTAGAGACCCAGTACTTC.

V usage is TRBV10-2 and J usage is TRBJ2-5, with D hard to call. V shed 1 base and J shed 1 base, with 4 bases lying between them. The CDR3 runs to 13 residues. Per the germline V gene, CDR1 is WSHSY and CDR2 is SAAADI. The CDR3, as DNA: TGCGCCAGCAGTGAGTTTCTCCAAGAGACCCAGTACTTC. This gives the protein CASSEFLQETQYF.

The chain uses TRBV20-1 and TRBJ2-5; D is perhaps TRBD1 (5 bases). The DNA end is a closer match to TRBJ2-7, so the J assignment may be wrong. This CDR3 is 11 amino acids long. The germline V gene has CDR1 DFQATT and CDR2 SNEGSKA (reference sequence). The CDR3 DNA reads TGCAGTGCCAGACAGAACTACGAGCAGTACTTC. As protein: CSARQNYEQYF.

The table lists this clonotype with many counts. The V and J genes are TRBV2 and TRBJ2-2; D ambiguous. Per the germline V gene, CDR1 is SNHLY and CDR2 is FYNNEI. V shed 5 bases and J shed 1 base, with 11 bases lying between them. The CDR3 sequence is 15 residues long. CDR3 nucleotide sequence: TGTGCCAGCAGTCCAACCGGGCAGAACACCGGGGAGCTGTTTTTT. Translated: CASSPTGQNTGELFF.

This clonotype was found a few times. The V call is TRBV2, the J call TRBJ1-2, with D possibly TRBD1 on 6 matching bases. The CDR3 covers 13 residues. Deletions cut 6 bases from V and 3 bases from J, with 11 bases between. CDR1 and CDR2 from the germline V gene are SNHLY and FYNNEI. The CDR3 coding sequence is TGTGCCAGCAGCCCACAGGGAGACTATGGCTACACCTTC. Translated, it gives CASSPQGDYGYTF.

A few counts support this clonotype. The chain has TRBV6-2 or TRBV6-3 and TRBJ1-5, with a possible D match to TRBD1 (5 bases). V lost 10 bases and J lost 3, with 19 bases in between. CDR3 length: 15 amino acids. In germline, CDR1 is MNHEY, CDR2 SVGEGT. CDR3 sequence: CATKEPGPSNQPQHF. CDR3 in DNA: TGTGCCACCAAAGAACCGGGACCGTCCAATCAGCCCCAGCATTTT.

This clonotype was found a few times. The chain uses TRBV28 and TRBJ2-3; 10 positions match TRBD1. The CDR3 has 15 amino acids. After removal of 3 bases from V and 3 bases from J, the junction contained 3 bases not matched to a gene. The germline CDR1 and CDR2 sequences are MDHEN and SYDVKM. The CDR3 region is CASSFGQGVTDTQYF. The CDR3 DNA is TGTGCCAGCAGTTTTGGACAGGGGGTTACAGATACGCAGTATTTT.

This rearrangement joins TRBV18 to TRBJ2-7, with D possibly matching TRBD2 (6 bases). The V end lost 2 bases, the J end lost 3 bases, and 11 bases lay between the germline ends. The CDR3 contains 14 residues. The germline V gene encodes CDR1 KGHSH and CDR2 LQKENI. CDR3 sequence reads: CASSPSGQRYEQYV. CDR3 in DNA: TGTGCCAGCTCACCAAGCGGGCAGCGCTACGAGCAGTACGTC.

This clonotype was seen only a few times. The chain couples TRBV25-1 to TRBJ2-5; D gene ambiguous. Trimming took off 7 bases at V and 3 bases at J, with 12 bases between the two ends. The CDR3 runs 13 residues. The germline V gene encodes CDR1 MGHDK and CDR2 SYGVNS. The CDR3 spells CASTESNEETQYF. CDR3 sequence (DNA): TGTGCCAGCACAGAGTCAAATGAAGAGACCCAGTACTTC.

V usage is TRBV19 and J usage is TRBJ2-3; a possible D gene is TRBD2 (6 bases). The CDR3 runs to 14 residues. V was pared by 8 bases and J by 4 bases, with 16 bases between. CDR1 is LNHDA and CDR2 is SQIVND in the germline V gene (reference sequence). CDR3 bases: TGTGCCAGTCAGCGGGCGGGCCTCGCAGATACGCAGTATTTT. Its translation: CASQRAGLADTQYF.

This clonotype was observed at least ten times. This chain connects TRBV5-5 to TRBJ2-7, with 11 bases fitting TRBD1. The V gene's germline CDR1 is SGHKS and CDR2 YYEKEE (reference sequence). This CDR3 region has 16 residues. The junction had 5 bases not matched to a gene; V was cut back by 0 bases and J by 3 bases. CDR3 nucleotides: TGTGCCAGCAGCTTGGATGCCGGGACAGGGGGCTACGAGCAGTACTTC. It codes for CASSLDAGTGGYEQYF.

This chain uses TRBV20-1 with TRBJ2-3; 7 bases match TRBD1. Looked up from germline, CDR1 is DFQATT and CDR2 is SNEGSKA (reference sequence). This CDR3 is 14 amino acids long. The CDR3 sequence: CSGVRQGLTDTQYF. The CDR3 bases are TGCAGCGGGGTACGACAGGGTTTGACAGATACGCAGTATTTT.

The CDR3 bases are TGTGCCAGCTCACCAACGGGACAGGGTTTTGGCTACACCTTC. This translates into CASSPTGQGFGYTF. J is TRBJ1-2 and V is TRBV18, with TRBD1 matching over 9 bases. The germline V gene has CDR1 KGHSH and CDR2 LQKENI. The ends lost 2 bases at V and 7 bases at J; junction bases unmatched: 5. The CDR3 loop spans 14 amino acids.

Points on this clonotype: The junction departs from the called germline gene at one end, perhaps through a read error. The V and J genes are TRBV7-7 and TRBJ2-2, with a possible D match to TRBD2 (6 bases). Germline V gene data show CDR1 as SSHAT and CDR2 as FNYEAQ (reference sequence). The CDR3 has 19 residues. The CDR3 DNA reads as TGTGCTAGCAGCAAGCTCGGGGCCCGGCGGGGAATGAACACCGGGGAGCTGTTTTTT. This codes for CASSKLGARRGMNTGELFF.

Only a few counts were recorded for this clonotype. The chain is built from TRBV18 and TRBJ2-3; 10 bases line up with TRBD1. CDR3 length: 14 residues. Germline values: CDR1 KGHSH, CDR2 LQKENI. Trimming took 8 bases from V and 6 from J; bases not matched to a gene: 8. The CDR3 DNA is TGTGCCAGCCCCCGGGACAGGGGAATGGATACGCAGTATTTT. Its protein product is CASPRDRGMDTQYF.

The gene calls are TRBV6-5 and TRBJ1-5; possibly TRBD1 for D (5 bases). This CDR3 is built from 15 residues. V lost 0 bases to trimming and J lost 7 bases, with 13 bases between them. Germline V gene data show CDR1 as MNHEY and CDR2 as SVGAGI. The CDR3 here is CASSYSSGESQPQHF. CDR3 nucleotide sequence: TGTGCCAGCAGTTACTCGTCGGGGGAATCACAGCCCCAGCATTTT.

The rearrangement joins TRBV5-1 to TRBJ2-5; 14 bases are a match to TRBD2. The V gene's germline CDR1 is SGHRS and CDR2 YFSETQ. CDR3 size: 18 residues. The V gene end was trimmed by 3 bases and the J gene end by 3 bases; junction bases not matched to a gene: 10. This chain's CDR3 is CASSWTGTSGGRKETQYF. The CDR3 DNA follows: TGCGCCAGCAGCTGGACCGGGACTAGCGGGGGCAGAAAAGAGACCCAGTACTTC.

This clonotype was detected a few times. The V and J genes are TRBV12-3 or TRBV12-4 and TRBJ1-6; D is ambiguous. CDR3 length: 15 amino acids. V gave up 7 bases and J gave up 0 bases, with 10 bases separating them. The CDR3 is CASKKDTSYNSPLHF. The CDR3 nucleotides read TGTGCCAGCAAAAAGGATACCTCCTATAATTCACCCCTCCACTTT.

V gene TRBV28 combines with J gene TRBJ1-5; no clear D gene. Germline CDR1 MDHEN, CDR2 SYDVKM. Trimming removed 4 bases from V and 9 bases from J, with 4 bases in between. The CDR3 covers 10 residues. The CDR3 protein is CASSSRPQHF. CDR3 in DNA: TGTGCCAGCAGTTCGCGGCCCCAGCATTTT.